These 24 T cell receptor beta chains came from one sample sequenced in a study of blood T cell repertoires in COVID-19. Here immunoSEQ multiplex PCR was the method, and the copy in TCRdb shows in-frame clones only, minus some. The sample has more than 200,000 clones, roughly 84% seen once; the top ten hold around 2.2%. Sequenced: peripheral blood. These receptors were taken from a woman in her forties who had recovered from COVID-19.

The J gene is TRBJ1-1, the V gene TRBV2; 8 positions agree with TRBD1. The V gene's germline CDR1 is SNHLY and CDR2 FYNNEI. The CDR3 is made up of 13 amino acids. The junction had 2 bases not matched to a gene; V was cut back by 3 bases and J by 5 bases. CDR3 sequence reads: CASSDDRGTEAFF. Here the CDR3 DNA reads TGTGCCAGCAGTGATGACAGGGGAACTGAAGCTTTCTTT.

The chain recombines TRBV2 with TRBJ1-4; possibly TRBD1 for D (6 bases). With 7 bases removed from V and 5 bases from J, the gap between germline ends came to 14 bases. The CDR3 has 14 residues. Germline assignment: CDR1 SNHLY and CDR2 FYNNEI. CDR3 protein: CASKRSDRNEKLFF. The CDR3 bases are TGTGCCAGCAAGAGAAGCGACAGGAATGAAAAACTGTTTTTT.

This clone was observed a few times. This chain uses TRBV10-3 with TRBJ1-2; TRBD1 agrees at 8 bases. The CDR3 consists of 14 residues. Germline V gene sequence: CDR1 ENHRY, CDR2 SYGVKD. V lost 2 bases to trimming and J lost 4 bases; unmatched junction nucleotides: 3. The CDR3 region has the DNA TGTGCCATCAGTGAGACAACAGGGGGCTATGGCTACACCTTC. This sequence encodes CAISETTGGYGYTF.

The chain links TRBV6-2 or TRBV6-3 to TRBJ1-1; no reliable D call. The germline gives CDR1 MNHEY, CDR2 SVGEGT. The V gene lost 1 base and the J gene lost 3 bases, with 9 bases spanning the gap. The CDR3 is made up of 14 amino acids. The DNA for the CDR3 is TGTGCCAGCAGTTACTTGGAGAAGGACACTGAAGCTTTCTTT. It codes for CASSYLEKDTEAFF.

The CDR3 region has the DNA TGTGCCAGCAAGAGAGGGAGGGAGAGTCTCTACGAGCAGTACTTC. Its protein is CASKRGRESLYEQYF. This chain joins TRBV28 and TRBJ2-7; 7 bases are a match to TRBD2. Germline loops: CDR1 MDHEN, CDR2 SYDVKM. The ends lost 7 bases at V and 3 bases at J; junction bases unmatched: 12. The CDR3 totals 15 residues.

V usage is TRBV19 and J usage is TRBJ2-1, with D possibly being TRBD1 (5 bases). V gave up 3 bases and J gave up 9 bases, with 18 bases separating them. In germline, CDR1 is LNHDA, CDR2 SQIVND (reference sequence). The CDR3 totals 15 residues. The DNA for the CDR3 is TGTGCCAGTAGTATTCACAGGCAAGAATCTAGTGAGCAGTTCTTC. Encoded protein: CASSIHRQESSEQFF.

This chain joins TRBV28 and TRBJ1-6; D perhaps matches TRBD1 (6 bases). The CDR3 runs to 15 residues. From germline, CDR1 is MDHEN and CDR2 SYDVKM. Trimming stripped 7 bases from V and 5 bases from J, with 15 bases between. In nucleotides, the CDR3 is TGTGCCAGCATCGTAGGGGGGGGGAATAATTCACCCCTCCACTTT. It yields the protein CASIVGGGNNSPLHF.

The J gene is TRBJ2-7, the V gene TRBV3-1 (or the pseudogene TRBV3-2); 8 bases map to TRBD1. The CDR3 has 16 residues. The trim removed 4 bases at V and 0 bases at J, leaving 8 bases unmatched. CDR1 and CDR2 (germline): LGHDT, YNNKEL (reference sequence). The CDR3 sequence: CASSLHGTGFSYEQYF. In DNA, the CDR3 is TGTGCCAGCAGCCTCCATGGGACAGGCTTCTCCTACGAGCAGTACTTC.

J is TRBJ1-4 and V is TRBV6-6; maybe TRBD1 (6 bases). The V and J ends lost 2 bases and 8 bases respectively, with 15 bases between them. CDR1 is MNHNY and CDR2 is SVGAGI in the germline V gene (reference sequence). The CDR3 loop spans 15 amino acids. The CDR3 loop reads CASSYTRGGVEKLFF. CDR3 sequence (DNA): TGTGCCAGCAGTTACACGAGGGGGGGGGTCGAAAAACTGTTTTTT.

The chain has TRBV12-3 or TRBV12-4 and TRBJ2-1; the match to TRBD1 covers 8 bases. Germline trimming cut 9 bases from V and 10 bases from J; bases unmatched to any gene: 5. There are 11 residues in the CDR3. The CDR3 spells CASQGAEEQFF. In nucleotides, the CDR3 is TGTGCCAGTCAGGGGGCGGAGGAGCAGTTCTTC.

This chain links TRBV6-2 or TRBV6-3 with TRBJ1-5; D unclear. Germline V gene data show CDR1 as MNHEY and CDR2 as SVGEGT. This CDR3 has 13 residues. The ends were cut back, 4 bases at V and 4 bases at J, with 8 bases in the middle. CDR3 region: CASSSRWNQPQHF. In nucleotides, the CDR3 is TGTGCCAGCAGTTCGCGATGGAATCAGCCCCAGCATTTT.

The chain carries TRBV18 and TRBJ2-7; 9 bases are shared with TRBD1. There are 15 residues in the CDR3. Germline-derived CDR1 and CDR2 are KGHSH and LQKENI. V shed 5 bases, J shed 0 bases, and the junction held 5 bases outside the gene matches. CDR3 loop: CASSSRDRVSYEQYF. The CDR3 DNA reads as TGTGCCAGCTCAAGCCGGGACAGGGTCTCCTACGAGCAGTACTTC. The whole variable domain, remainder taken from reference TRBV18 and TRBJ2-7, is NAGVMQNPRHLVRRRGQEARLRCSPMKGHSHVYWYRQLPEEGLKFMVYLQKENIIDESGMPKERFSAEFPKEGPSILRIQQVVRGDSAAYFCASSSRDRVSYEQYFGPGTRLTVT.

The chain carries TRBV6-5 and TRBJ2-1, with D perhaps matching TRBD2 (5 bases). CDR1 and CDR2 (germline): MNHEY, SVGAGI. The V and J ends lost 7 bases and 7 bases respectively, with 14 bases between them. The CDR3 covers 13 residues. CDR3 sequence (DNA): TGTGCCAGCACTCGGGGATTTCGTAATGAGCAGTTCTTC. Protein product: CASTRGFRNEQFF.

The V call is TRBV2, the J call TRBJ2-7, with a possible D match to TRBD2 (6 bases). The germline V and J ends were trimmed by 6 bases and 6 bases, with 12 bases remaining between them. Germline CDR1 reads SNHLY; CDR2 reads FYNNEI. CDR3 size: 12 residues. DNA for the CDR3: TGTGCCAGCAGAGGGGACTTCGGCGAGCAGTACTTC. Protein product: CASRGDFGEQYF.

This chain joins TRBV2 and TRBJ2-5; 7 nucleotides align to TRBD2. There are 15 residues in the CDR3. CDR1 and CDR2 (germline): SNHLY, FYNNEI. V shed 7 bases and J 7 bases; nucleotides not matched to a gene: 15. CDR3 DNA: TGTGCCAGCAATAGGGAGGGAGAGACCGGGGGGACCCAGTACTTC. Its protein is CASNREGETGGTQYF.

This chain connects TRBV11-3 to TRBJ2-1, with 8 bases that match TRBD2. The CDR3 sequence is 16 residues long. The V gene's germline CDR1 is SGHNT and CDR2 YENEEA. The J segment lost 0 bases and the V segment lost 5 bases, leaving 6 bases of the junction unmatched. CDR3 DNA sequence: TGTGCCAGCAGCCGCGTTAGCGGGGTCTCCTACAATGAGCAGTTCTTC. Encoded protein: CASSRVSGVSYNEQFF.

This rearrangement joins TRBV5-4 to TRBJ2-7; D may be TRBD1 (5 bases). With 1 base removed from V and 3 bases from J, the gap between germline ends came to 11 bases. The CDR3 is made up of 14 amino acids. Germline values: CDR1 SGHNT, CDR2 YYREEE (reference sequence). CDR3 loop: CASSLRSQGYEQYF. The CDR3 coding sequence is TGTGCCAGCAGCTTGAGATCCCAGGGCTACGAGCAGTACTTC.

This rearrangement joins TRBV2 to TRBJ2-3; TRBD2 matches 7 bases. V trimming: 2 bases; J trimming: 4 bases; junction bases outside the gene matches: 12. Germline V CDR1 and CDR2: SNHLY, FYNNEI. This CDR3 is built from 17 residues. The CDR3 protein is CASSERSLRTSSDTQYF. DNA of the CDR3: TGTGCCAGCAGTGAACGTTCCCTTCGGACTAGTTCAGATACGCAGTATTTT.

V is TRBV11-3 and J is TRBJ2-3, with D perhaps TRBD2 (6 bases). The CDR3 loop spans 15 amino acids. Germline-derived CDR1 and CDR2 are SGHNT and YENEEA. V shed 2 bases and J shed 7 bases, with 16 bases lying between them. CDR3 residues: CASSLPGLEQYTQYF. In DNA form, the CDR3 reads TGTGCCAGCAGCTTACCGGGACTTGAGCAATATACGCAGTATTTT.

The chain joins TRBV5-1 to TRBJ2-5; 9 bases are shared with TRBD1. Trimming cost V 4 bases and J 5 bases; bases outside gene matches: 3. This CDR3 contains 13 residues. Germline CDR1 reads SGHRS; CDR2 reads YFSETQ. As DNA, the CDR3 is TGCGCCAGCAGCGACAGGGGGTGGGAGACCCAGTACTTC. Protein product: CASSDRGWETQYF.

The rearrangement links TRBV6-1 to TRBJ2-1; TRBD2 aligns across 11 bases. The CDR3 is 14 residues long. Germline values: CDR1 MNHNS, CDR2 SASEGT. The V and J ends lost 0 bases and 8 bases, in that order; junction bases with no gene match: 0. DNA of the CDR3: TGTGCCAGCAGTGAAGCACTAGCGGGAGATGAGCAGTTCTTC. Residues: CASSEALAGDEQFF.

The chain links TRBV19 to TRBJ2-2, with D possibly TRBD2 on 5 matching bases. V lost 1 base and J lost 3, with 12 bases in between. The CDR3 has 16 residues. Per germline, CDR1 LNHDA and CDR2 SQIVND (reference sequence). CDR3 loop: CASSIGGPGYTGELFF. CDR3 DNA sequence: TGTGCCAGTAGTATAGGTGGCCCGGGATACACCGGGGAGCTGTTTTTT. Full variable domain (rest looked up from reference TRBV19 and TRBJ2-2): DGGITQSPKYLFRKEGQNVTLSCEQNLNHDAMYWYRQDPGQGLRLIYYSQIVNDFQKGDIAEGYSVSREKKESFPLTVTSAQKNPTAFYLCASSIGGPGYTGELFFGEGSRLTVL.

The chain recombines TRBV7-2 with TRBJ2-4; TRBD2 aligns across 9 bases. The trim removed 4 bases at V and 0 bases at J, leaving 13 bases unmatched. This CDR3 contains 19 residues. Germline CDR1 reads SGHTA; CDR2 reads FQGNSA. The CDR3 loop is CASSSETSGLSLAKNIQYF. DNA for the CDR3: TGTGCCAGCAGCTCAGAGACTAGCGGCCTATCCCTAGCCAAAAACATTCAGTACTTC.

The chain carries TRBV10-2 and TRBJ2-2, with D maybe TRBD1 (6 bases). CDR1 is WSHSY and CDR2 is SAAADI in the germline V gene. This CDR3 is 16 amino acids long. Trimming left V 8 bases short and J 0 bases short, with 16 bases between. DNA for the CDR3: TGCGCCAGCGGGGCGTTACGGACAGCGAACACCGGGGAGCTGTTTTTT. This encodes CASGALRTANTGELFF.